Detailed here is one T cell receptor beta chain. Its antigen is unidentified. This record comes from a study of resident and recirculating memory T cells in vitiligo. Study context: Epidermis came from shave biopsies of lesional and nonlesional sites, plus PBMCs. Whole-study results and caveats: Clonality differed among vitiligo lesions, with no unique dominant clone. Sequences differed between biopsy sites and patients, suggesting private specificity.

Stable patients also lacked confetti depigmentation, a sign of active vitiligo. CDR1 and CDR2 from the germline V gene are MNHNS and SASEGT. Trimming left V 1 base short and J 2 bases short, with 11 bases between. This CDR3 has 15 residues. Measured with immunoSEQ multiplex PCR; TCRdb has only the in-frame clones, and not every one. The repertoire consists of 55,000 to 75,000 clones, with 80% to 95% occurring once and the leading ten covering around 4.9%. The chain couples TRBV6-1 to TRBJ1-2; D may be TRBD1 (6 bases). The sequenced sample consisted of blood. The clonotype originates from a male donor with vitiligo. CDR3 nucleotides: TGTGCCAGCAGTGAAGGGAACAGGGTGAACTATGGCTACACCTTC. It codes for CASSEGNRVNYGYTF.